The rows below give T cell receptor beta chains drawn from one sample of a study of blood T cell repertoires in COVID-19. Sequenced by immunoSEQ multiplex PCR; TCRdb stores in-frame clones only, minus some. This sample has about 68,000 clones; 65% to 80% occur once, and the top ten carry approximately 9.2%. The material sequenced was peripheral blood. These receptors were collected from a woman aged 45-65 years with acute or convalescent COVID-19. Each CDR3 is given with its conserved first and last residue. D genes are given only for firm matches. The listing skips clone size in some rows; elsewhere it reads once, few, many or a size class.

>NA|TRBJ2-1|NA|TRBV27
CASSASSSEKGYNEQFF
TGTGCCAGCAGTGCCTCTTCTAGCGAAAAGGGCTACAATGAGCAGTTCTTC
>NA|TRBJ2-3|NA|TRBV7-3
CASSLHRATDTQYF
TGTGCCAGCAGCTTACACAGGGCCACAGATACGCAGTATTTT
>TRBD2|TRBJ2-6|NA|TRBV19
CASSRLAGVSGANVLTF
TGTGCCAGTAGCAGACTAGCGGGAGTATCTGGGGCCAACGTCCTGACTTTC
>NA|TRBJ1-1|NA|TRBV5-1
CASSLVGGAGTEAFF
TGCGCCAGCAGCTTGGTCGGGGGGGCGGGCACTGAAGCTTTCTTT
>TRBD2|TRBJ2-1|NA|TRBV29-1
CSAVGYEREGRGEQFF
TGCAGCGCTGTGGGTTACGAGCGGGAGGGCCGGGGTGAGCAGTTCTTC
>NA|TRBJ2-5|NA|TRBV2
CASNPGQETQYF
TGTGCCAGCAATCCGGGCCAAGAGACCCAGTACTTC
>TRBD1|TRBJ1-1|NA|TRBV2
CASSEAQGGLGTEAFF
TGTGCCAGCAGTGAAGCGCAGGGGGGCTTGGGCACTGAAGCTTTCTTT
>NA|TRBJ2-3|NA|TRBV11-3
CASSFGLTDTQYF
TGTGCCAGCAGCTTCGGGTTGACAGATACGCAGTATTTT
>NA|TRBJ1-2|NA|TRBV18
CASSPVWGPKNYGYTF
TGTGCCAGCTCACCAGTGTGGGGGCCTAAGAACTATGGCTACACCTTC
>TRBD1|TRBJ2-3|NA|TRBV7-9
CASSLSGIGGVSDTQYF
TGTGCCAGCAGCTTGTCGGGAATAGGGGGCGTCTCAGATACGCAGTATTTT
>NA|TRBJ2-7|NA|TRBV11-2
CASSLEPEQYYEQYF
TGTGCCAGCAGCTTGGAACCGGAACAGTATTACGAGCAGTACTTC
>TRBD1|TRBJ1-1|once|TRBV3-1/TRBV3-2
CASSPDGTGRTEAFF
TGTGCCAGCAGTCCCGACGGGACAGGGCGGACTGAAGCTTTCTTT
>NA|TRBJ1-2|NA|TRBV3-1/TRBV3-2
CASSQEPGGGYTF
TGTGCCAGCAGCCAAGAACCGGGGGGGGGCTACACCTTC
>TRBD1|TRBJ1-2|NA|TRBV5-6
CASSPTGSRRDGYTF
TGTGCCAGCAGCCCGACAGGGAGTCGTCGGGATGGCTACACCTTC
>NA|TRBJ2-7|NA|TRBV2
CASSDSTPLYEQYF
TGTGCCAGTTCCGACAGCACACCTCTTTACGAGCAGTACTTC
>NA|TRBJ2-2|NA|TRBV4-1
CASSSSGNHAGGELFF
TGCGCCAGCAGCAGTAGCGGAAACCACGCGGGCGGGGAGCTGTTTTTT
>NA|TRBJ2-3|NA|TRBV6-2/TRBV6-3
CAGSYPGLYTQYF
TGTGCCGGCAGTTACCCAGGGTTGTATACGCAGTATTTT
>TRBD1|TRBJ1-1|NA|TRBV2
CASSGQVNTEAFF
TGTGCCAGCTCCGGACAGGTGAACACTGAAGCTTTCTTT
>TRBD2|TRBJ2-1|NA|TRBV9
CASSVEGGSGGPYNEQFF
TGTGCCAGCAGCGTAGAGGGGGGAAGCGGGGGCCCCTACAATGAGCAGTTCTTC
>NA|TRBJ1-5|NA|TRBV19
CASTPPRQGYDNQPQHF
TGTGCCAGTACCCCCCCCAGGCAGGGATATGACAATCAGCCCCAGCATTTT
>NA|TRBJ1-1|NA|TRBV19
CASSYRVGEAFF
TGTGCCAGTAGTTACAGGGTGGGTGAAGCTTTCTTT
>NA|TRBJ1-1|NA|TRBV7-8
CASSPGGTEAFF
TGTGCCAGCAGCCCGGGGGGCACTGAAGCTTTCTTT
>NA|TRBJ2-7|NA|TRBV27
CASSLSRVSSYEQYF
TGTGCCAGCAGTTTATCGAGGGTTAGCTCCTACGAGCAGTACTTC
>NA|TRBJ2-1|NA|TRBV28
CASSRPAGNEQFF
TGTGCCAGCAGTCGTCCGGCGGGCAATGAGCAGTTCTTC
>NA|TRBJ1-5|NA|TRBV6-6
CASSLTTAAQPQHF
TGTGCCAGCAGCCTCACAACAGCCGCCCAGCCCCAGCATTTT
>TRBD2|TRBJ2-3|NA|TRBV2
CAQNRGGQRLADTQYF
TGTGCCCAGAACCGCGGGGGTCAGAGGTTGGCAGATACGCAGTATTTT
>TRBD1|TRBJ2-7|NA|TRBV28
CASIPQGAKYEQYF
TGTGCCAGCATTCCACAGGGGGCGAAATACGAGCAGTACTTC
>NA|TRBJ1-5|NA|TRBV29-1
CSVELREGSQNQPQHF
TGCAGCGTTGAACTTCGGGAAGGGTCGCAAAATCAGCCCCAGCATTTT
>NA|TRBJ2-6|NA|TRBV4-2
CASSPTAGGVTSGGNVLTF
TGTGCCAGCAGCCCTACGGCGGGCGGGGTGACCTCTGGGGGCAACGTCCTGACTTTC
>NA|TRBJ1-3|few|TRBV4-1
CASSQRFGHDIGNTIYF
TGCGCCAGCAGCCAAAGGTTTGGGCACGACATTGGAAACACCATATATTTT
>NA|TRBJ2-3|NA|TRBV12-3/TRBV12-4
CASSPYKDTQYF
TGTGCCAGCAGTCCGTATAAAGATACGCAGTATTTT